The subject of this entry is one T cell receptor beta chain. This sample stems from a study of cytotoxic CD8 clonotypes in ibrutinib-treated CLL. Background on the study: Partial responses numbered roughly 25 and complete responses 2; after a median around 68 months, about 14 stayed remitted and around 12 progressed.

Data came from immunoSEQ multiplex PCR; TCRdb stores just in-frame clones and leaves some out. Of 26,000 or so clones detected, roughly 57% appear once; the ten largest clones hold 14%. The sample here was PBMCs, taken before ibrutinib treatment. The source is a human donor with chronic lymphocytic leukemia.

CDR3 nucleotides: TGTGCCAGCTCGGACAGCAAAGGGTCTGGAAACACCATATATTTT. This translates into CASSDSKGSGNTIYF. The chain couples TRBV18 to TRBJ1-3, with D maybe TRBD1 (6 bases). The V and J ends lost 6 bases and 1 base respectively, with 13 bases between them. The CDR3 has 15 amino acids. Looked up from germline, CDR1 is KGHSH and CDR2 is LQKENI.